The TCR beta chain described here comes from a study of post-analysis software for immune sequencing data (dated by TCRdb to the mid-2010s). Regarding the study in general: Recorded disease courses included relapsing-remitting, secondary progressive and progressive-relapsing multiple sclerosis, with some patients lacking subtype annotation. The patient repertoires were compared against 10 to 12 previously published healthy control repertoires obtained from donors aged roughly 6 to 28 years. A subset of samples was prepared in parallel using single-end sample barcoding, then pooled and co-amplified after Illumina adapter ligation. General study outcomes and caveats: Normalized Chao1 diversity was significantly lower in multiple sclerosis patients than controls, suggesting substantial peripheral T-cell clonal expansion. Significantly higher frequencies in patients than in controls were found for a handful of TRBV segments, including TRBV5-6, TRBV5-1 and TRBV20-1. Direct clustering with F measure revealed strong co-clustering of samples prepared in the same batch, which led to a batch-effect correction. The multiple sclerosis patient group was slightly younger than the control group.

The method behind the library was PCR. The run used an Illumina HiSeq 2500. To reduce PCR and sequencing biases, unique molecular identifiers were incorporated into the TCR beta cDNA libraries. Roughly 0.5 million cDNA molecules were obtained per 1 to 10 million input T cells, so each molecule approximated one T cell. The same protocol used for the earlier healthy control dataset was applied to prepare and sequence the patient libraries. Samples belonging to the same batch were prepared together, multiplexed and sequenced on a shared HiSeq lane. As for the authors' bioinformatics: MIGEC was used to process the raw barcoded reads, and molecular identifier groups with only a single read were discarded before consensus assembly and CDR3 extraction. VDJtools was used for post-analysis of the clonotype tables, and diversity was normalized by down-sampling every dataset to the size of the smallest sample. To correct batch-related cross-sample contamination, repertoire overlap clustering matched CDR3 amino acid sequences but not nucleotide sequences. The public reads were run again by TCRdb, first through fastp at Q25 and then through MiXCR, and only productive beta chains were kept. Every distinct CDR3 protein forms one entry, paired with its most common genes and DNA. For this entry, the V and J calls and clone size follow TCRdb and not the study's own pipeline. Present in this sample are roughly 620,000 distinct CDR3 sequences, roughly 46% of which were seen just once. The ten top clones hold approximately 1.7% of the sample.

The CDR3 runs 14 residues from the cysteine to the phenylalanine. Only the CDR3 part of the read is kept: 42 bases, read in frame from the first base. Trimmed from V: 2 bases; trimmed from J: 1 base; junction bases lacking a gene match: 2. The CDR1 and CDR2 encoded by the germline V gene (reference sequence) are DFQATT and SNEGSKA. To demonstrate the VDJtools post-analysis software, the study profiled TCR beta repertoires from the peripheral blood of under 15 young patients with multiple sclerosis. The patients with multiple sclerosis were children and adolescents between roughly 6 and 17 years of age. Note on this clonotype: This receptor's antigen is unknown. Per-base quality was not reported, and no clone a single base away is much larger than it.

Rearrangement joined TRBV20-1 to TRBJ2-1; 7 of the junction bases match TRBD1. This TCR came from a girl between 10 and 17 years old with multiple sclerosis. Sequencing was done on a sample of blood. Here the CDR3 is given as CSARTGASYNEQFF. The bases read TGCAGTGCTAGAACAGGGGCGTCCTACAATGAGCAGTTCTTC.